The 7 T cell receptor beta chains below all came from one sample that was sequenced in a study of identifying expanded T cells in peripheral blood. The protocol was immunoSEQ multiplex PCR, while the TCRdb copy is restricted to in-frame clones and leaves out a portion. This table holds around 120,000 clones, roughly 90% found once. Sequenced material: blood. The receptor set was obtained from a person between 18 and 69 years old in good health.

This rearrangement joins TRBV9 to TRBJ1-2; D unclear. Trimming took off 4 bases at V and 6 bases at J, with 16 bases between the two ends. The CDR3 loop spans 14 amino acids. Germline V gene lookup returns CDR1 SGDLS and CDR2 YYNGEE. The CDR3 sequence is CASSRRTLADGYTF. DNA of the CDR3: TGTGCCAGCAGCCGCCGTACTCTGGCTGATGGCTACACCTTC.

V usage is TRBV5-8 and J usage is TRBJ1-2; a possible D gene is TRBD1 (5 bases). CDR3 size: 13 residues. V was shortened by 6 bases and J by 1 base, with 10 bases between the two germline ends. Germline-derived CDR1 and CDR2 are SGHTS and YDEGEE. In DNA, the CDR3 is TGTGCCAGCACCTTAGGGGTTAACTATGGCTACACCTTC. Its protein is CASTLGVNYGYTF.

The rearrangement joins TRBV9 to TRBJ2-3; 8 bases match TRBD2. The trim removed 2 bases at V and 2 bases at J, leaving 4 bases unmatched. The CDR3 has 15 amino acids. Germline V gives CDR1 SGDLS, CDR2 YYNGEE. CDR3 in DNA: TGTGCCAGCAGCGTCTCGACTAGCGCCACAGATACGCAGTATTTT. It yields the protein CASSVSTSATDTQYF.

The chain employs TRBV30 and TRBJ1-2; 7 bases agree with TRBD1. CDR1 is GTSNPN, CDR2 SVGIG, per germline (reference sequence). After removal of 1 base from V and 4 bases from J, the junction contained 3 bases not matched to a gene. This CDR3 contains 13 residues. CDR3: CAWSDGTAYGYTF. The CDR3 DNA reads TGTGCCTGGAGTGACGGGACAGCCTATGGCTACACCTTC.

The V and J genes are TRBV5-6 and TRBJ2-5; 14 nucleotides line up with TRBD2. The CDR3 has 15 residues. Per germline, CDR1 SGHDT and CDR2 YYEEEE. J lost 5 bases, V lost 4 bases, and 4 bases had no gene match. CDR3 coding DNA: TGTGCCAGCAGCCCGCGACTAGCGGGGGGGGAGACCCAGTACTTC. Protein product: CASSPRLAGGETQYF.

The CDR3 reads CASSLGARNEQFF. For the CDR3, the DNA is TGTGCCAGCAGCTTGGGGGCCAGGAATGAGCAGTTCTTC. The chain links TRBV5-6 to TRBJ2-1; no clear D. The V end was cut by 0 bases, the J end by 7 bases, with 8 bases between. The CDR3 has 13 amino acids. CDR1 is SGHDT, CDR2 YYEEEE, per germline.

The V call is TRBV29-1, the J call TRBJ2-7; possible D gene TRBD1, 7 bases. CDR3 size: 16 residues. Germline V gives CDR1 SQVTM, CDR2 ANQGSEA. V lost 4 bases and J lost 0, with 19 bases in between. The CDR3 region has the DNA TGCAGCGTTGGATATAGGGGGCGGGGATACTCCTACGAGCAGTACTTC. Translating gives CSVGYRGRGYSYEQYF.